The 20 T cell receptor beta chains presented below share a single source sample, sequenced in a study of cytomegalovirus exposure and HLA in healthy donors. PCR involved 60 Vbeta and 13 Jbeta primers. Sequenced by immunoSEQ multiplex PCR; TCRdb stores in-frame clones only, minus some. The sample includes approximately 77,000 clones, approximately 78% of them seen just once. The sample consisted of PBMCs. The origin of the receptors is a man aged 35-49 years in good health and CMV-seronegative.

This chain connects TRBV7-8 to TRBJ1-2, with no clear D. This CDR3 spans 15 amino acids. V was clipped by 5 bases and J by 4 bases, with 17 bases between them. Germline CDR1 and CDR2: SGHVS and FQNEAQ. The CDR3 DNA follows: TGTGCCAGCAGCCCGGGATGGTCTCGGGGCTATGGCTACACCTTC. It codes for CASSPGWSRGYGYTF.

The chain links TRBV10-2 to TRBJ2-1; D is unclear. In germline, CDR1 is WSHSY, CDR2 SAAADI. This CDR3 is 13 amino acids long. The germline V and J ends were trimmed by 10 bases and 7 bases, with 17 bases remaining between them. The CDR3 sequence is CATHEESKNEQFF. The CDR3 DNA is TGCGCCACCCATGAAGAGAGCAAGAATGAGCAGTTCTTC.

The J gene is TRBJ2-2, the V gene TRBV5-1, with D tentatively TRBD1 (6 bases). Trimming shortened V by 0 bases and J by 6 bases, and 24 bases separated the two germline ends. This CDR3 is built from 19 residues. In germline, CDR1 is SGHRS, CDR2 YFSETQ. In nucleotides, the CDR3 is TGCGCCAGCAGCTTGGCGGCGCTGAACAGGGCTCTCCTTCCCGGGGAGCTGTTTTTT. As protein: CASSLAALNRALLPGELFF.

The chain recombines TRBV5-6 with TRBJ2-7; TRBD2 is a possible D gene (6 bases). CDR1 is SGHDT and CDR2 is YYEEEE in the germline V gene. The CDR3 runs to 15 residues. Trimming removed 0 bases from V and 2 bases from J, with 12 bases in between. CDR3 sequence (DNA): TGTGCCAGCAGCTTGGAGGGTAGCGGAGCCTACGAGCAGTACTTC. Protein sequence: CASSLEGSGAYEQYF.

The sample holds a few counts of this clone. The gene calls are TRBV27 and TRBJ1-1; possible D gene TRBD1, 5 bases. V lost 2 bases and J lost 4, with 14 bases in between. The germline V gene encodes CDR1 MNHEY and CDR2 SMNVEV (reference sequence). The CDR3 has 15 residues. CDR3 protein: CASSLDLMGGTEAFF. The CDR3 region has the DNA TGTGCCAGCAGTTTAGATCTCATGGGGGGCACTGAAGCTTTCTTT.

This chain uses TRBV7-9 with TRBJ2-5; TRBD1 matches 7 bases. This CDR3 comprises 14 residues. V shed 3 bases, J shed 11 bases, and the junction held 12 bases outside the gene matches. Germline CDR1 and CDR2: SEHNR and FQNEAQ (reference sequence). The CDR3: CASSLPGQLWEQYF. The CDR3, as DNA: TGTGCCAGCAGCTTGCCGGGACAGCTATGGGAGCAGTACTTC.

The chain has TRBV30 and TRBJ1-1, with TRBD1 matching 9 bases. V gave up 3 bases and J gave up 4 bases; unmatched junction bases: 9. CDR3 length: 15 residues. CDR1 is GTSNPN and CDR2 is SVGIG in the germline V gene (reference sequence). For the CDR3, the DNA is TGTGCCTGGAGCTCATTTCCGGGACAGGGCACTGAAGCTTTCTTT. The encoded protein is CAWSSFPGQGTEAFF.

CDR3 nucleotide sequence: TGCAGCGTACGGTCGACAGGGGAGAATTCGTCGACTAATGAAAAACTGTTTTTT. Its protein product is CSVRSTGENSSTNEKLFF. The chain is built from TRBV29-1 and TRBJ1-4; 8 bases are a match to TRBD1. Looked up from germline, CDR1 is SQVTM and CDR2 is ANQGSEA. V shed 6 bases and J 2 bases; nucleotides not matched to a gene: 17. The CDR3 is 18 amino acids.

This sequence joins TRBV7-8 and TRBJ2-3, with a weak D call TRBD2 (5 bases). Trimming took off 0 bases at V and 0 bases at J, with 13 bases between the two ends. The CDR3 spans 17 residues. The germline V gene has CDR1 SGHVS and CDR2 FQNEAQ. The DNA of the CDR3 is TGTGCCAGCAGCTTAGCCCGACTAACGACTAGCACAGATACGCAGTATTTT. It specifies CASSLARLTTSTDTQYF.

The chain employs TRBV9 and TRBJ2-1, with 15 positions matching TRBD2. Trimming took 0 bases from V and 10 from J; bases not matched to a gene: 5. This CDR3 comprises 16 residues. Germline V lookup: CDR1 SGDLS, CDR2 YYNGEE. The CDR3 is CASSVGTSGRGDEQFF. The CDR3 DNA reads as TGTGCCAGCAGCGTAGGGACTAGCGGGAGGGGAGACGAGCAGTTCTTC.

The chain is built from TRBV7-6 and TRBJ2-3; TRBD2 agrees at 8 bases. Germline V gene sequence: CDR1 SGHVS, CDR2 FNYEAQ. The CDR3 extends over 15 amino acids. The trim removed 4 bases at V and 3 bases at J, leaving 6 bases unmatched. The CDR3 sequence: CASSSLSGMTDTQYF. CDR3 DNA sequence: TGTGCCAGCAGCTCCCTTAGCGGGATGACAGATACGCAGTATTTT. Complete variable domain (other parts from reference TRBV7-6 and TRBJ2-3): GAGVSQSPRYKVTKRGQDVALRCDPISGHVSLYWYRQALGQGPEFLTYFNYEAQQDKSGLPNDRFSAERPEGSISTLTIQRTEQRDSAMYRCASSSLSGMTDTQYFGPGTRLTVL.

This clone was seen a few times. CDR3 sequence: CAISDGREISDTQYF. CDR3 bases: TGTGCCATCAGTGATGGGCGGGAGATATCAGATACGCAGTATTTT. The chain couples TRBV10-3 to TRBJ2-3, with TRBD2 matching 7 bases. With V trimmed by 3 bases and J by 4 bases, 7 bases remained unmatched. The CDR3 contains 15 residues. CDR1 is ENHRY, CDR2 SYGVKD, per germline.

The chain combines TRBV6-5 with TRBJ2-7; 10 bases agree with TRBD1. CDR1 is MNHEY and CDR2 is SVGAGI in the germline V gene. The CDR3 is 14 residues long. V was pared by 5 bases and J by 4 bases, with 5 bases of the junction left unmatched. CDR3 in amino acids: CASSQGQGFYEQYF. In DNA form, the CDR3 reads TGTGCCAGCAGTCAGGGACAGGGGTTTTACGAGCAGTACTTC.

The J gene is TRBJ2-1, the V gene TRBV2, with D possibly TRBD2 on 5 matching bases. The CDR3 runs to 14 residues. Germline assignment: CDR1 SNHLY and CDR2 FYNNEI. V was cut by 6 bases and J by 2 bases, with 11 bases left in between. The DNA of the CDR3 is TGTGCCAGCAGCCGAGGGCAACCCTACAATGAGCAGTTCTTC. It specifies CASSRGQPYNEQFF.

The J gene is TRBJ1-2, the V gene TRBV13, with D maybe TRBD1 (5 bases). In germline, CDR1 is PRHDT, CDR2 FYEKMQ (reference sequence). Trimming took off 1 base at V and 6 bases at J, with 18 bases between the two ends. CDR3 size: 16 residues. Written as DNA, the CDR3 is TGTGCCAGCAGCTTAGCTTTAGGGGCAGGGCGGCATGGCTACACCTTC. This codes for CASSLALGAGRHGYTF.

The CDR3: CASSLGTGRGDEQYF. In nucleotides, the CDR3 is TGTGCCAGCAGCTTGGGAACGGGCAGGGGAGACGAGCAGTACTTC. The V and J genes are TRBV5-6 and TRBJ2-7, with D perhaps TRBD1 (6 bases). Germline V CDR1 and CDR2: SGHDT, YYEEEE. This CDR3 spans 15 amino acids. V was shortened by 0 bases and J by 5 bases, with 15 bases between the two germline ends.

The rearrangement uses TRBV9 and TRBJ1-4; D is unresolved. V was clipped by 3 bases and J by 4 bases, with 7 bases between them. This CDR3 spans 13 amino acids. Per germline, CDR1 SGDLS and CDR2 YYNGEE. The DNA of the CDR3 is TGTGCCAGCAGCGCCCATTTTAATGAAAAACTGTTTTTT. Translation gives CASSAHFNEKLFF. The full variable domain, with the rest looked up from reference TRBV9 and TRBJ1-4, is DSGVTQTPKHLITATGQRVTLRCSPRSGDLSVYWYQQSLDQGLQFLIQYYNGEERAKGNILERFSAQQFPDLHSELNLSSLELGDSALYFCASSAHFNEKLFFGSGTQLSVL.

CDR3 nucleotides: TGTGCCAGCAGCTTAGGACAGCAAGAGACCCAGTACTTC. Translated, it gives CASSLGQQETQYF. The chain couples TRBV7-8 to TRBJ2-5, with D possibly matching TRBD1 (5 bases). This CDR3 contains 13 residues. Trimming stripped 1 base from V and 2 bases from J, with 5 bases between. Germline loops: CDR1 SGHVS, CDR2 FQNEAQ.

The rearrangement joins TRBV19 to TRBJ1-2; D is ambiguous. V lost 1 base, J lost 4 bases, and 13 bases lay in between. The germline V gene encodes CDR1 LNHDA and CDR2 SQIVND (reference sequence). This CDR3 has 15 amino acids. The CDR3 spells CASSIASGGIYGYTF. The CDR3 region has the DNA TGTGCCAGTAGTATAGCCTCAGGAGGGATCTATGGCTACACCTTC.

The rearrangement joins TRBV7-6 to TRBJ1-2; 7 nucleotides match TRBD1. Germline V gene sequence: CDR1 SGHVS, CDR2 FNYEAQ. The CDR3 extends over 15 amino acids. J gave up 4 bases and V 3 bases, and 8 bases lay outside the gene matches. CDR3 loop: CASSLIRDSPYGYTF. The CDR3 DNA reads TGTGCCAGCAGCTTGATTAGGGACAGTCCCTATGGCTACACCTTC.